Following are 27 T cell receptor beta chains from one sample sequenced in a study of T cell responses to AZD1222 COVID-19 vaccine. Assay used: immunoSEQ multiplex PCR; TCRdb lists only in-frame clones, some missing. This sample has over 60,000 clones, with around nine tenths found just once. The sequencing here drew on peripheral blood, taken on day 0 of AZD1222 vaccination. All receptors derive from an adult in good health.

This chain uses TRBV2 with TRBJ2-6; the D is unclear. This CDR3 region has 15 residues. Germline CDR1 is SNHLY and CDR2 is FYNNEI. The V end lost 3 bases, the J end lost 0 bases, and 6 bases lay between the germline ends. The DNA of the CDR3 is TGTGCCAGCAGTGATAAGGGCTCTGGGGCCAACGTCCTGACTTTC. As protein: CASSDKGSGANVLTF.

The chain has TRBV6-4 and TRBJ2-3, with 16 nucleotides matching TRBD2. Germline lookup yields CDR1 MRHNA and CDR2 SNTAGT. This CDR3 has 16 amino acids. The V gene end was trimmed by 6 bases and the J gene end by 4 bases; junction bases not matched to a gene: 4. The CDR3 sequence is CASSLGTSGGADTQYF. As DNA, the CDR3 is TGTGCCAGCAGCCTCGGGACTAGCGGGGGGGCAGATACGCAGTATTTT.

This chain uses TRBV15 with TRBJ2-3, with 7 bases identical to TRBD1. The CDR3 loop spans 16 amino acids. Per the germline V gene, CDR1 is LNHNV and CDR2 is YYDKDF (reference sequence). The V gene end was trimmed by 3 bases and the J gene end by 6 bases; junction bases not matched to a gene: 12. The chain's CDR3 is CATSSDTGAGGDTQYF. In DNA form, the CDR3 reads TGTGCCACCAGCAGCGATACAGGGGCCGGCGGGGATACGCAGTATTTT.

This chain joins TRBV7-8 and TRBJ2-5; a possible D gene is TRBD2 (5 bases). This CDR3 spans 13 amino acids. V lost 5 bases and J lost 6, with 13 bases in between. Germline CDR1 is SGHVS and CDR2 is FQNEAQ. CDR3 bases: TGTGCCAGCAGCAAACTCGGGGAAAAGACCCAGTACTTC. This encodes CASSKLGEKTQYF.

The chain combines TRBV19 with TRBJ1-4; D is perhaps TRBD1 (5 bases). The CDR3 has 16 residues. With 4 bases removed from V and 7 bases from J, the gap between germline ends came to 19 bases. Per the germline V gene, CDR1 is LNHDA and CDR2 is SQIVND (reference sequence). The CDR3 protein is CASSSPRVGDGEKLFF. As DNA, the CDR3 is TGTGCCAGTAGTAGCCCCAGAGTCGGGGACGGTGAAAAACTGTTTTTT.

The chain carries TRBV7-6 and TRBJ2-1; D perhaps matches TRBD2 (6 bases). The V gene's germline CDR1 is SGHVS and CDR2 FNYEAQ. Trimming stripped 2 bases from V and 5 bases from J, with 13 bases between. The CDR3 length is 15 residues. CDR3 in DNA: TGTGCCAGCAGCTTATACGCTAGCGACAACAATGAGCAGTTCTTC. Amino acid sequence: CASSLYASDNNEQFF.

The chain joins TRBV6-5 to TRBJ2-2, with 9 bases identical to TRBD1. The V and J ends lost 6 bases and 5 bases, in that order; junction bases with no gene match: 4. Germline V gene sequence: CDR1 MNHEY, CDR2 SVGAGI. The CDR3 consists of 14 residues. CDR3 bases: TGTGCCAGCAGGACAGGGGGAAGGACCGGGGAGCTGTTTTTT. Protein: CASRTGGRTGELFF.

For the CDR3, the DNA is TGCGCCAGCAGCCAATCCCGGGATTATAATTCACCCCTCCACTTT. This translates into CASSQSRDYNSPLHF. The gene calls are TRBV4-3 and TRBJ1-6; D not certain. The V and J ends lost 2 bases and 4 bases respectively, with 9 bases between them. CDR3 length equals 15 residues. The germline gives CDR1 LGHNA, CDR2 YSLEER.

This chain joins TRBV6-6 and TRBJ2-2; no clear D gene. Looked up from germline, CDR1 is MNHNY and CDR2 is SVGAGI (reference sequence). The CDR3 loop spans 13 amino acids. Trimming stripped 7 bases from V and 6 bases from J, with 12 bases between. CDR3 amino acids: CASMSQEPGELFF. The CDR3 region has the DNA TGTGCCAGCATGTCCCAGGAGCCCGGGGAGCTGTTTTTT.

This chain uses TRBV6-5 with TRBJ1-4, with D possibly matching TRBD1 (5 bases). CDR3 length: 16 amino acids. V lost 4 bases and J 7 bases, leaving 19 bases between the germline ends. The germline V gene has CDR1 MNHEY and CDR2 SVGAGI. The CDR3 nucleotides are TGTGCCAGCAGTTCCCAGAACCCTCGGGGGGGTGAAAAACTGTTTTTT. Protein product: CASSSQNPRGGEKLFF.

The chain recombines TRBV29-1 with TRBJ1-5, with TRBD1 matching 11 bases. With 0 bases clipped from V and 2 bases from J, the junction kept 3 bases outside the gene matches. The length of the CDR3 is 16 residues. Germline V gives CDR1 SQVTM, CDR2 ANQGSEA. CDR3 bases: TGCAGCGTTGAAGATCGGGACAGGGGGTGCAATCAGCCCCAGCATTTT. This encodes CSVEDRDRGCNQPQHF.

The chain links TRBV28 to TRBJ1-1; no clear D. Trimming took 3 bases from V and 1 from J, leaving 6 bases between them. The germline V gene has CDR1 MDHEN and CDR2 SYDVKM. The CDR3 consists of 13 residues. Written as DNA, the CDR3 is TGTGCCAGCAGTTTGGGCCAGAACACTGAAGCTTTCTTT. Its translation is CASSLGQNTEAFF.

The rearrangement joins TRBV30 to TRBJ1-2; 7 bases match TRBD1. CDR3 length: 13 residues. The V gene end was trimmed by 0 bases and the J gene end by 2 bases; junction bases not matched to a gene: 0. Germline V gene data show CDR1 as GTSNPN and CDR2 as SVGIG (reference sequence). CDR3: CAWSVRGNYGYTF. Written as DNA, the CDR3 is TGTGCCTGGAGTGTCAGGGGGAACTATGGCTACACCTTC.

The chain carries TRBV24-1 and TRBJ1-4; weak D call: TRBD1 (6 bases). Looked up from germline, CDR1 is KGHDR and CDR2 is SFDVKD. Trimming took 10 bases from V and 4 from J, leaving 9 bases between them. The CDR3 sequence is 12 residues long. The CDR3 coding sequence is TGTGCCACAGAGGACAGTAATGAAAAACTGTTTTTT. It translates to CATEDSNEKLFF.

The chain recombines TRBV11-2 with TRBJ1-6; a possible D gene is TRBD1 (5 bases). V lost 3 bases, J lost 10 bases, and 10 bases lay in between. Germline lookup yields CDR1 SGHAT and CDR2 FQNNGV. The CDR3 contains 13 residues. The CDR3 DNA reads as TGTGCCAGCAGCTTGGAGGGGCGATCACCCCTCCACTTT. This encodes CASSLEGRSPLHF.

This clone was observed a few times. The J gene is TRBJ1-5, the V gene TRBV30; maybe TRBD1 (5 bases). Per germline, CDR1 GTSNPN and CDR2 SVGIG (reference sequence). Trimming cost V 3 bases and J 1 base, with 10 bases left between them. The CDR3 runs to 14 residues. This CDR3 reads CAWRGVGSNQPQHF. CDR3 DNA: TGTGCCTGGAGAGGGGTAGGGAGCAATCAGCCCCAGCATTTT.

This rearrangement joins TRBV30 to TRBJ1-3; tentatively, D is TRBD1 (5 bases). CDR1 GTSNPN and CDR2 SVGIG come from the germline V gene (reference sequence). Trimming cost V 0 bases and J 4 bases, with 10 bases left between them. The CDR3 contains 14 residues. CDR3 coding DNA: TGTGCCTGGAGTGTAGGGGAAAAGGGAAACACCATATATTTT. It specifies CAWSVGEKGNTIYF.

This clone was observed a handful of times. This CDR3 reads CASSSRGFAYEQYF. DNA for the CDR3: TGTGCCAGTAGTTCCAGGGGGTTTGCCTACGAGCAGTACTTC. This rearrangement joins TRBV19 to TRBJ2-7; 7 bases fit TRBD1. Germline V gene sequence: CDR1 LNHDA, CDR2 SQIVND (reference sequence). The CDR3 runs to 14 residues. J was trimmed by 2 bases and V by 5 bases; bases with no gene match: 6.

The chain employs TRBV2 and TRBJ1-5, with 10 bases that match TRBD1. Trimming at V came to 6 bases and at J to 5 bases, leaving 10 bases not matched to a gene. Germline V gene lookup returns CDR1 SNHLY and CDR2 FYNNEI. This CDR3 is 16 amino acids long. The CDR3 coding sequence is TGTGCCAGCAGGGGCCCGGGACAGGGGTTTGATCAGCCCCAGCATTTT. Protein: CASRGPGQGFDQPQHF. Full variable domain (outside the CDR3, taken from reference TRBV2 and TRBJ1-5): EPEVTQTPSHQVTQMGQEVILRCVPISNHLYFYWYRQILGQKVEFLVSFYNNEISEKSEIFDDQFSVERPDGSNFTLKIRSTKLEDSAMYFCASRGPGQGFDQPQHFGDGTRLSIL.

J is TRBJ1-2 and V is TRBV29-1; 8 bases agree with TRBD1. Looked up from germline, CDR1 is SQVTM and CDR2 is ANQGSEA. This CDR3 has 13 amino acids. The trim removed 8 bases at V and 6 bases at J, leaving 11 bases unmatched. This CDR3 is CSTPRGQENGYTF. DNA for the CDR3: TGCAGCACCCCCAGGGGGCAGGAAAATGGCTACACCTTC.

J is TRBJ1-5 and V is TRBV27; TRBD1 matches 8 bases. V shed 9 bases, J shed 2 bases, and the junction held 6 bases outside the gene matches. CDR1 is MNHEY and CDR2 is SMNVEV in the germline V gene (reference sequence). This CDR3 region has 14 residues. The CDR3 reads CASSRGHGNQPQHF. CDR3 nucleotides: TGTGCCAGTAGCAGGGGGCACGGCAATCAGCCCCAGCATTTT.

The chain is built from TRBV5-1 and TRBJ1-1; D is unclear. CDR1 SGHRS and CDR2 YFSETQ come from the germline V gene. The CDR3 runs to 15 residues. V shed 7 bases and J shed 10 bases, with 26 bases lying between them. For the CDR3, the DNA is TGCGCCAGCGCCGAGCGGGCAGCCATCCCTTTTGGAGCTTTCTTT. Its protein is CASAERAAIPFGAFF.

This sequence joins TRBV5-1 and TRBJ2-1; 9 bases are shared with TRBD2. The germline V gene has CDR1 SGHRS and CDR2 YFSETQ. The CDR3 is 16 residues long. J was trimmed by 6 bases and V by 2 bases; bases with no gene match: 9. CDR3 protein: CASSFGGYSGGNEQFF. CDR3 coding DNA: TGCGCCAGCAGCTTTGGTGGCTATAGCGGGGGCAATGAGCAGTTCTTC.

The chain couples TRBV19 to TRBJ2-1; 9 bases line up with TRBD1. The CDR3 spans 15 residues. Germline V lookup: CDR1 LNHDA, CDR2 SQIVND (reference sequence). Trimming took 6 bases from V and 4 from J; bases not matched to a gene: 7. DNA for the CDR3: TGTGCCAGTAGCTGGGACAGGGAGGGATACAATGAGCAGTTCTTC. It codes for CASSWDREGYNEQFF.

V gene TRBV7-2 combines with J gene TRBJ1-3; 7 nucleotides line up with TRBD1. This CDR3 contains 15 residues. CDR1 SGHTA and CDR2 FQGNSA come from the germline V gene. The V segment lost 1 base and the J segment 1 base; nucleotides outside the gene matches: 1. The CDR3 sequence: CASSLVTGSGNTIYF. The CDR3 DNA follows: TGTGCCAGCAGCTTAGTGACAGGGTCTGGAAACACCATATATTTT.

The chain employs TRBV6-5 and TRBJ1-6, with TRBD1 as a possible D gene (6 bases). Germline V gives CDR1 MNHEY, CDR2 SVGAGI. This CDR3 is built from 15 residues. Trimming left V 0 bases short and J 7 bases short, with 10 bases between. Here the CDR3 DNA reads TGTGCCAGCAGTTACTCTGGGCAGGGGAATTCACCCCTCCACTTT. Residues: CASSYSGQGNSPLHF.

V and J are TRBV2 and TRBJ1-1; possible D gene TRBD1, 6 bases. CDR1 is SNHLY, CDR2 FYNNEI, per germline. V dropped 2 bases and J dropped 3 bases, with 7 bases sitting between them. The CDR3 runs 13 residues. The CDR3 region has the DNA TGTGCCAGCAGTGAAACAGGGCACACTGAAGCTTTCTTT. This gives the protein CASSETGHTEAFF.